This is a list of T cell receptor beta chains from one sample in a study of sequential checkpoint blockade in melanoma. Repertoires were generated with immunoSEQ multiplex PCR, while TCRdb's copy carries only in-frame clones and drops some. The repertoire holds approximately 5,600 clones, with 26% as singletons. The starting material was tumor tissue (inferred from file names), obtained from a patient given nivolumab and ipilimumab in sequence. The source of these receptors is a human donor with melanoma. CDR3s include the opening cysteine and the closing phenylalanine or tryptophan. A D gene is named only where the DNA matches it firmly. Not every row has a clone size; where given, it reads once, few, many or a size class.

NA	TRBV5-1	TRBD2	TRBJ2-3	TGCGCCAGCAGCTTGGTGCCAAGCGGGGGGGGCACAGATACGCAGTATTTT	CASSLVPSGGGTDTQYF
many	TRBV12-5	TRBD1	TRBJ2-7	TGTGCCAGTTCCAGGGGGTCCCCCTACGAGCAGTACTTC	CASSRGSPYEQYF
medium-sized	TRBV6-8	NA	TRBJ2-7	TGTGCCAGCACTCCCCTGGGGACTTACTCCTACGAGCAGTACTTC	CASTPLGTYSYEQYF
few	TRBV9	NA	TRBJ2-3	TGTGCCAGCAGCGTAGGAGGCCCACGCACAGATACGCAGTATTTT	CASSVGGPRTDTQYF
few	TRBV28	TRBD2	TRBJ2-2	TGTGCCAGCAGATTAACTAGCGGGGGAAGAACCGGGGAGCTGTTTTTT	CASRLTSGGRTGELFF
few	TRBV23-1	NA	TRBJ2-7	TGCGCCAGCAGTCAACCGGTCCCGGGACAGGGGAAAATAGCGGGAGGGCCCCTATACGAGCAGTACTTC	CASSQPVPGQGKIAGGPLYEQYF
once	TRBV19	NA	TRBJ1-5	TGTGCCAGTAGTACCTGGGGGAATAGCAATCAGCCCCAGCATTTT	CASSTWGNSNQPQHF
NA	TRBV18	TRBD1	TRBJ2-5	TGTGCCAGCTCACGACTGATTGAACAGGGGAGAGAGACCCAGTACTTC	CASSRLIEQGRETQYF
few	TRBV6-8	TRBD2	TRBJ2-5	TGTGCCAGCACCGGACTAGCGGGGGGGTCAGAGACCCAGTACTTC	CASTGLAGGSETQYF
few	TRBV6-8	NA	TRBJ1-1	TGTGCCAGCAGGGCCCCCTCGGGAACTGAAGCTTTCTTT	CASRAPSGTEAFF
NA	TRBV9	TRBD2	TRBJ2-3	TGTGCCAGCAGCCCTAGCGGGTATAGCACAGATACGCAGTATTTT	CASSPSGYSTDTQYF
medium-sized	TRBV6-8	TRBD1	TRBJ1-2	TGTGCCAGCAGTTACCCAGGGACAGGGGGATATGGCTACACCTTC	CASSYPGTGGYGYTF
NA	TRBV10-2	TRBD2	TRBJ2-2	TGCGCCAGCAGTGAGAACCCTAGCGGGAGGGCCGGGGAGCTGTTTTTT	CASSENPSGRAGELFF
many	TRBV11-3	TRBD2	TRBJ2-7	TGTGCCAGCAGCTTGGGGCTAGCGGGATTCTCCTCCTACGAGCAGTACTTC	CASSLGLAGFSSYEQYF
few	TRBV6-8	TRBD1	TRBJ2-5	TGTGCCAGCAGTTATATGGGACAGGGGATCCAAGAGACCCAGTACTTC	CASSYMGQGIQETQYF
NA	TRBV19	TRBD2	TRBJ2-3	TGTGCCAGTAGTCCCGAGCGGGGGGGCACAGATACGCAGTATTTT	CASSPERGGTDTQYF
many	TRBV12-5	NA	TRBJ2-2	TGTGCCAGCTCAGTTTCCCAGCTCGGGGAGCTGTTTTTT	CASSVSQLGELFF
few	TRBV6-8	TRBD1	TRBJ2-2	TGTGCCAGCAGCCACAGGGGGTTGGACACCGGGGAGCTGTTTTTT	CASSHRGLDTGELFF
NA	TRBV6-8	TRBD1	TRBJ2-5	TGTGCCAGCAGACAGGGGGCTGTCGAGACCCAGTACTTC	CASRQGAVETQYF
many	TRBV11-3	TRBD1	TRBJ2-2	TGTGCCAGCAGCTTTGGGACAGTTACCGGGGAGCTGTTTTTT	CASSFGTVTGELFF
medium-sized	TRBV6-8	NA	TRBJ2-5	TGTGCCAGCAAACTAGCCGGAGAGGTAGAGACCCAGTACTTC	CASKLAGEVETQYF
many	TRBV11-3	NA	TRBJ1-6	TGTGCCAGCAGCTTAGAACTGGATAATTCACCCCTCCACTTT	CASSLELDNSPLHF
NA	TRBV10-2	TRBD2	TRBJ2-3	TGCGCCAGCAGGCGGGGGGGGTCACCAGATACGCAGTATTTT	CASRRGGSPDTQYF
medium-sized	TRBV11-3	TRBD2	TRBJ2-5	TGTGCCAGCACCAGAAGCGGGAGTGGGGAGACCCAGTACTTC	CASTRSGSGETQYF
many	TRBV23-1	NA	TRBJ1-2	TGCGCCAGCAGCCAAGATTCGTACTATGGCTACACCTTC	CASSQDSYYGYTF
NA	TRBV6-7	NA	TRBJ1-1	TGTGCCAGCAGTGAGTCCACTGAAGCTTTCTTT	CASSESTEAFF
few	TRBV6-8	NA	TRBJ2-5	TGTGCCAGCTCCAACAGTCAAGAGACCCAGTACTTC	CASSNSQETQYF
NA	TRBV6-8	NA	TRBJ2-2	TGTGCCAGCAGTGCTTTATGGGGGGGGCCGGACACCGGGGAGCTGTTTTTT	CASSALWGGPDTGELFF
few	TRBV7-6	NA	TRBJ1-4	TGTGCCAGCAGCTTAACGGCAGCCTCCGGTAATGAAAAACTGTTTTTT	CASSLTAASGNEKLFF
NA	TRBV10-2	NA	TRBJ2-2	TGCGCCAGCAACCTGGGACTCCCGAAGACCGGGGAGCTGTTTTTT	CASNLGLPKTGELFF
few	TRBV9	TRBD2	TRBJ2-5	TGTGCCAGCAGCGTATGGGGACTAGCCCAAGAGACCCAGTACTTC	CASSVWGLAQETQYF
once	TRBV18	NA	TRBJ2-1	TGTGCCAGCTCACCGGCAGGGAGCACCTACAATGAGCAGTTCTTC	CASSPAGSTYNEQFF
NA	TRBV18	TRBD2	TRBJ2-3	TGTGCCAGCTCACCTCTACTAGCGGCCAAGGGGACAGATACGCAGTATTTT	CASSPLLAAKGTDTQYF
few	TRBV18	NA	TRBJ1-4	TGTGCCAGCTCACCCGGGACCATGGATGAAAAACTGTTTTTT	CASSPGTMDEKLFF
medium-sized	TRBV6-8	NA	TRBJ2-2	TGTGCCAGCATATGGGATACCGGGGAGCTGTTTTTT	CASIWDTGELFF
few	TRBV19	TRBD2	TRBJ2-3	TGTGCCAGTAGCCTACTAGCGGTTAGCACAGATACGCAGTATTTT	CASSLLAVSTDTQYF
NA	TRBV19	NA	TRBJ1-3	TGTGCCAGTAGCCGCAACAGGAACTCTGGAAACACCATATATTTT	CASSRNRNSGNTIYF
NA	TRBV19	NA	TRBJ1-2	TGTGCCAGTACCCGGGGCGCGGACTATGGCTACACCTTC	CASTRGADYGYTF
NA	TRBV5-1	TRBD1	TRBJ2-5	TGCGCCAGCAGCTCTCCGGAGGCAGGGGGTCAAGAGACCCAGTACTTC	CASSSPEAGGQETQYF
NA	TRBV28	NA	TRBJ1-6	TGTGCCAGCAGCAACCCGAGCTCCTATAATTCACCCCTCCACTTT	CASSNPSSYNSPLHF
medium-sized	TRBV6-8	TRBD1	TRBJ2-3	TGTGCCAGCAGTTATTTCGGGACAGCACCCACAGATACGCAGTATTTT	CASSYFGTAPTDTQYF
NA	TRBV29-1	NA	TRBJ1-1	TGCAGCATCCTGTCAGGGGTGGGCACTGAAGCTTTCTTT	CSILSGVGTEAFF